This is a list of T cell receptor beta chains from one sample in a study of blood T cell repertoires in COVID-19. Measured with immunoSEQ multiplex PCR; TCRdb has only the in-frame clones, and not every one. Seen here are 200,000 to 250,000 clones, 80% observed once, and the top ten hold about 7%. The sample comprised PBMCs or T cells enriched from blood (not recorded which). All receptors come from a woman between 40 and 50 years old with acute COVID-19. Both conserved end residues are part of each CDR3. The D gene is left open where the match is weak. Only some rows state a clone size, as once, few, many or a class for expanded clones.

D gene: .; clone size: .; J gene: TRBJ2-7; V gene: TRBV3-1/TRBV3-2; CDR3 protein: CASSSGTFSSYEQYF; CDR3 DNA: TGTGCCAGCAGCTCTGGGACTTTTAGCTCCTACGAGCAGTACTTC
D gene: TRBD1; clone size: .; J gene: TRBJ2-2; V gene: TRBV30; CDR3 protein: CAWRGDRVDTGELFF; CDR3 DNA: TGTGCCTGGAGGGGGGACAGGGTTGACACCGGGGAGCTGTTTTTT
D gene: .; clone size: .; J gene: TRBJ1-1; V gene: TRBV18; CDR3 protein: CASSLDRDPEAFF; CDR3 DNA: TGTGCCAGCTCCTTGGACAGAGACCCTGAAGCTTTCTTT
D gene: TRBD1; clone size: .; J gene: TRBJ2-3; V gene: TRBV4-3; CDR3 protein: CASSPRQGFTDTQYF; CDR3 DNA: TGCGCCAGCAGCCCGAGACAGGGTTTCACAGATACGCAGTATTTT
D gene: .; clone size: .; J gene: TRBJ1-6; V gene: TRBV10-3; CDR3 protein: CAINTGDYSPLHF; CDR3 DNA: TGTGCCATCAATACGGGGGATTATTCACCCCTCCACTTT
D gene: .; clone size: .; J gene: TRBJ1-3; V gene: TRBV10-2; CDR3 protein: CASSGFGISGNTIYF; CDR3 DNA: TGCGCCAGCAGTGGGTTCGGTATCTCTGGAAACACCATATATTTT
D gene: .; clone size: .; J gene: TRBJ1-6; V gene: TRBV25-1; CDR3 protein: CASSEEGNNSPLHF; CDR3 DNA: TGTGCCAGCAGTGAGGAGGGGAATAATTCACCCCTCCACTTT
D gene: TRBD2; clone size: .; J gene: TRBJ2-5; V gene: TRBV5-4; CDR3 protein: CASSFGLAGGPLQETQYF; CDR3 DNA: TGTGCCAGCAGCTTTGGGCTAGCGGGGGGGCCCCTCCAAGAGACCCAGTACTTC
D gene: TRBD2; clone size: .; J gene: TRBJ2-5; V gene: TRBV28; CDR3 protein: CASNIAGDKETQYF; CDR3 DNA: TGTGCCAGCAATATAGCGGGGGACAAAGAGACCCAGTACTTC
D gene: TRBD1; clone size: .; J gene: TRBJ2-5; V gene: TRBV28; CDR3 protein: CASSEPGQGIKTQYF; CDR3 DNA: TGTGCCAGCAGTGAACCGGGACAGGGGATAAAGACCCAGTACTTC
D gene: .; clone size: .; J gene: TRBJ1-6; V gene: TRBV7-2; CDR3 protein: CASSLVGGNSPLHF; CDR3 DNA: TGTGCCAGCAGCTTAGTCGGGGGGAATTCACCCCTCCACTTT
D gene: .; clone size: few; J gene: TRBJ1-1; V gene: TRBV19; CDR3 protein: CASSIGTANTEAFF; CDR3 DNA: TGTGCCAGTAGTATAGGAACAGCGAACACTGAAGCTTTCTTT
D gene: .; clone size: .; J gene: TRBJ2-5; V gene: TRBV9; CDR3 protein: CASSVGSPGHPQETQYF; CDR3 DNA: TGTGCCAGCAGCGTAGGGTCCCCGGGACACCCTCAAGAGACCCAGTACTTC
D gene: .; clone size: many; J gene: TRBJ1-1; V gene: TRBV5-1; CDR3 protein: CASSPDTLNTEAFF; CDR3 DNA: TGCGCCAGCAGCCCGGACACCTTGAACACTGAAGCTTTCTTT
D gene: .; clone size: .; J gene: TRBJ1-5; V gene: TRBV19; CDR3 protein: CASTLQGNQPQHF; CDR3 DNA: TGTGCCAGTACCCTACAGGGTAATCAGCCCCAGCATTTT
D gene: TRBD1; clone size: once; J gene: TRBJ1-5; V gene: TRBV6-6; CDR3 protein: CASSRDRGQPQHF; CDR3 DNA: TGTGCCAGCAGCCGTGACAGGGGGCAGCCCCAGCATTTT
D gene: TRBD1; clone size: few; J gene: TRBJ1-4; V gene: TRBV5-4; CDR3 protein: CASRNTGDEKLFF; CDR3 DNA: TGTGCCAGCAGAAATACAGGGGATGAAAAACTGTTTTTT
D gene: .; clone size: .; J gene: TRBJ1-5; V gene: TRBV21-1; CDR3 protein: CASSIQDRGPNQPQHF; CDR3 DNA: TGTGCCAGCAGCATCCAGGACAGGGGCCCCAATCAGCCCCAGCATTTT
D gene: .; clone size: .; J gene: TRBJ1-2; V gene: TRBV19; CDR3 protein: CATNPGLLSNYGYTF; CDR3 DNA: TGTGCCACCAACCCGGGGTTGCTCTCTAACTATGGCTACACCTTC
D gene: .; clone size: .; J gene: TRBJ2-1; V gene: TRBV19; CDR3 protein: CASSNREGVYNEQFF; CDR3 DNA: TGTGCCAGTAGTAACAGGGAGGGGGTTTACAATGAGCAGTTCTTC
D gene: TRBD1; clone size: .; J gene: TRBJ2-1; V gene: TRBV24-1; CDR3 protein: CATSDPYHRQGYNEQFF; CDR3 DNA: TGTGCCACCAGTGATCCCTACCACCGACAGGGCTACAATGAGCAGTTCTTC
D gene: TRBD1; clone size: .; J gene: TRBJ1-4; V gene: TRBV3-1/TRBV3-2; CDR3 protein: CASRPRGRYEKLFF; CDR3 DNA: TGTGCCAGCAGACCCAGGGGGCGTTATGAAAAACTGTTTTTT
D gene: .; clone size: .; J gene: TRBJ1-2; V gene: TRBV9; CDR3 protein: CASSQRANYGYTF; CDR3 DNA: TGTGCCAGCAGCCAGCGGGCTAACTATGGCTACACCTTC
D gene: .; clone size: .; J gene: TRBJ2-1; V gene: TRBV2; CDR3 protein: CASSDTSSYNEQFF; CDR3 DNA: TGTGCCAGCAGTGACACCAGCTCCTACAATGAGCAGTTCTTC
D gene: TRBD2; clone size: .; J gene: TRBJ2-5; V gene: TRBV9; CDR3 protein: CASSTLAGEETQYF; CDR3 DNA: TGTGCCAGCAGCACCCTAGCGGGAGAAGAGACCCAGTACTTC
D gene: .; clone size: .; J gene: TRBJ2-7; V gene: TRBV5-4; CDR3 protein: CASSSGQTADYYEQYF; CDR3 DNA: TGTGCCAGCAGCTCCGGACAGACAGCCGACTACTACGAGCAGTACTTC
D gene: .; clone size: .; J gene: TRBJ2-3; V gene: TRBV9; CDR3 protein: CASSPQGLGTDTQYF; CDR3 DNA: TGTGCCAGCAGCCCCCAGGGACTCGGCACAGATACGCAGTATTTT
D gene: .; clone size: .; J gene: TRBJ1-5; V gene: TRBV6-5; CDR3 protein: CASSRGTEANQPQHF; CDR3 DNA: TGTGCCAGCAGTCGCGGGACGGAAGCGAATCAGCCCCAGCATTTT
D gene: .; clone size: .; J gene: TRBJ1-1; V gene: TRBV18; CDR3 protein: CASSLNPSGNTEAFF; CDR3 DNA: TGTGCCAGCTCACTCAATCCCTCAGGAAACACTGAAGCTTTCTTT
D gene: TRBD1; clone size: .; J gene: TRBJ1-4; V gene: TRBV2; CDR3 protein: CASSVGTVEKLFF; CDR3 DNA: TGTGCCAGCAGTGTCGGGACAGTTGAAAAACTGTTTTTT
D gene: .; clone size: .; J gene: TRBJ2-7; V gene: TRBV5-6; CDR3 protein: CASSLRRDTNF; CDR3 DNA: TGTGCCAGCAGCTTGCGCAGGGACACCAACTTC
D gene: .; clone size: .; J gene: TRBJ2-1; V gene: TRBV19; CDR3 protein: CASSIVGAGPSYNEQFF; CDR3 DNA: TGTGCCAGTAGTATAGTGGGTGCGGGCCCTTCCTACAATGAGCAGTTCTTC
D gene: .; clone size: .; J gene: TRBJ1-2; V gene: TRBV9; CDR3 protein: CASSVEGNWGYTF; CDR3 DNA: TGTGCCAGCAGCGTAGAGGGGAATTGGGGCTACACCTTC